This T cell receptor (beta chain) was captured in a study of T-cell memory formation after mild COVID-19. Overall study findings and caveats: Contracting CD4+ clones lay largely in CM and EM, with CD8+ ones residing in EMRA. Some responding clones appeared in pre-infection memory, suggesting cross-reactive memory joined. Unconfirmed was the SARS-CoV-2 specificity of second-wave clones that peaked on day 37.

Trimming removed 10 bases from V and 4 bases from J; junction bases left unmatched: 13. CDR1 and CDR2 (germline): MNHEY, SVGAGI. The CDR3 is made up of 15 amino acids. Concerning this clonotype: The antigen is undetermined.

The 5'RACE method, run with constant-segment primers, produced TCR alpha and TCR beta cDNA libraries (carrying sample barcodes and UMIs). TCRdb reprocessed the 5' RACE reads with MiXCR, giving one entry per CDR3 protein. The table includes about 350,000 distinct CDR3 sequences, over 25% detected once. The chain is built from TRBV6-5 and TRBJ2-5; 9 bases align to TRBD2. This sequence was found in an adult woman who had mild COVID-19 (a few samples of this study predate the infection). Cell type and time point are not known. The sequenced sample was PBMCs or a T cell subset sorted from them (not recorded which). CDR3 in amino acids: CATTAGGPLGETQYF. In nucleotides, the CDR3 is TGTGCCACCACGGCGGGGGGGCCGCTGGGAGAGACCCAGTACTTC.